The 18 T cell receptor beta chains listed next were all sequenced from one sample in a study of T cell responses to AZD1222 COVID-19 vaccine. The method was immunoSEQ multiplex PCR; TCRdb's version includes in-frame clones alone and lacks a portion of them. Of around 160,000 clones listed, approximately 89% are singletons. The source material was peripheral blood, sampled on day 0 of AZD1222 vaccination. All receptors come from an adult in good health.

This clone was seen just once. The rearrangement joins TRBV6-2 or TRBV6-3 to TRBJ2-1; 7 positions agree with TRBD1. The length of the CDR3 is 14 residues. J was trimmed by 3 bases and V by 6 bases; bases with no gene match: 5. CDR1 is MNHEY, CDR2 SVGEGT, per germline. DNA for the CDR3: TGTGCCAGCAGCCCCGGGACAGTCTACAATGAGCAGTTCTTC. Translating it yields CASSPGTVYNEQFF.

This rearrangement joins TRBV6-2 or TRBV6-3 to TRBJ1-1; D is undetermined. Germline V gives CDR1 MNHEY, CDR2 SVGEGT. Trimming left V 5 bases short and J 3 bases short, with 16 bases between. This CDR3 has 15 residues. The CDR3 loop is CASSLTKQLHTEAFF. The DNA for the CDR3 is TGTGCCAGCAGTCTGACCAAACAGCTACACACTGAAGCTTTCTTT.

The chain employs TRBV21-1 and TRBJ2-1; the tabulated D call, TRBD2, remains unverified against the DNA. TRBV21-1 is termed a pseudogene. The CDR3 loop spans 15 amino acids. CDR3 nucleotide sequence: TGTGCCAGCAGCAAAGTTGGAGTCATGTACAATGAGCAGTTCTTC. Encoded protein: CASSKVGVMYNEQFF.

J is TRBJ2-1 and V is TRBV4-2; 14 bases line up with TRBD2. Germline CDR1 LGHNA, CDR2 YNFKEQ. V dropped 3 bases and J dropped 7; count of bases not matched to a gene: 8. This CDR3 is 17 amino acids long. Written as DNA, the CDR3 is TGTGCCAGCAGCCAGGGGACTAGCGGGAGTCCCCTTAATGAGCAGTTCTTC. Translation: CASSQGTSGSPLNEQFF.

A note on this clone: Germline and junction disagree at one end, which may indicate a read error. The chain couples TRBV6-1 to TRBJ1-3; TRBD1 might be the D (6 bases). The CDR3 is made up of 15 amino acids. Germline-derived CDR1 and CDR2 are MNHNS and SASEGT. This CDR3 is CASSQATGLRNTIYF. The CDR3 nucleotides are TGTGCCAGCAGTCAAGCGACAGGACTTAGAAACACCATATATTTT.

The chain has TRBV9 and TRBJ1-1; TRBD1 agrees at 8 bases. V shed 4 bases, J shed 2 bases, and the junction held 7 bases outside the gene matches. Germline assignment: CDR1 SGDLS and CDR2 YYNGEE. The CDR3 has 15 amino acids. CDR3 protein: CASSPTGVQNTEAFF. The CDR3, as DNA: TGTGCCAGCAGCCCGACAGGGGTTCAAAACACTGAAGCTTTCTTT.

This rearrangement joins TRBV4-1 to TRBJ1-4; TRBD1 might be the D (5 bases). This CDR3 spans 16 amino acids. V was cut by 2 bases and J by 0 bases, with 10 bases left in between. Per germline, CDR1 MGHRA and CDR2 YSYEKL. CDR3 sequence reads: CASSQKTDATNEKLFF. The CDR3, as DNA: TGCGCCAGCAGCCAAAAGACAGACGCAACTAATGAAAAACTGTTTTTT.

V and J are TRBV28 and TRBJ1-1; 7 positions match TRBD1. J gave up 4 bases and V 4 bases, and 6 bases lay outside the gene matches. The CDR3 totals 14 residues. Per germline, CDR1 MDHEN and CDR2 SYDVKM. CDR3 DNA sequence: TGTGCCAGCAGTTCCACAGGGGAGCTCACTGAAGCTTTCTTT. Translating it yields CASSSTGELTEAFF.

The V and J genes are TRBV19 and TRBJ2-1; 10 positions match TRBD2. The germline V gene has CDR1 LNHDA and CDR2 SQIVND (reference sequence). The CDR3 is made up of 15 amino acids. V gave up 6 bases and J gave up 9 bases; unmatched junction bases: 11. For the CDR3, the DNA is TGTGCCAGTAGGAGTAGAGCGGGAGGGAAGAGTGAGCAGTTCTTC. Translating gives CASRSRAGGKSEQFF.

This clone is a singleton in its sample. A junction boundary mismatches the germline segment, possibly from a read error. This chain links TRBV27 with TRBJ2-1, with 12 bases lining up with TRBD2. CDR1 MNHEY and CDR2 SMNVEV come from the germline V gene (reference sequence). This CDR3 contains 17 residues. CDR3 loop: CASSKRTSGTSSNEQFF. As DNA, the CDR3 is TGTGCCAGCAGTAAAAGGACTAGCGGGACGTCCTCCAATGAGCAGTTCTTC.

V is TRBV7-2 and J is TRBJ2-3; D possibly corresponds to TRBD2 (5 bases). V lost 5 bases and J lost 0, with 15 bases in between. The CDR3 runs to 16 residues. Germline V gene data show CDR1 as SGHTA and CDR2 as FQGNSA. The CDR3 is CASSPPRALSTDTQYF. CDR3 coding DNA: TGTGCCAGCAGCCCCCCGAGGGCGCTTAGCACAGATACGCAGTATTTT. The whole variable domain, remainder taken from reference TRBV7-2 and TRBJ2-3, is GAGVSQSPSNKVTEKGKDVELRCDPISGHTALYWYRQSLGQGLEFLIYFQGNSAPDKSGLPSDRFSAERTGGSVSTLTIQRTQQEDSAVYLCASSPPRALSTDTQYFGPGTRLTVL.

J is TRBJ2-5 and V is TRBV6-2 or TRBV6-3, with D maybe TRBD1 (6 bases). The CDR3 covers 13 residues. With 6 bases removed from V and 6 bases from J, the gap between germline ends came to 14 bases. Germline V gene data show CDR1 as MNHEY and CDR2 as SVGEGT. In DNA form, the CDR3 reads TGTGCCAGCAGCGGAAACAGGGCAAAGACCCAGTACTTC. It encodes CASSGNRAKTQYF.

The rearrangement joins TRBV7-9 to TRBJ1-2; D is possibly TRBD1 (5 bases). Germline CDR1 reads SEHNR; CDR2 reads FQNEAQ (reference sequence). Trimming left V 3 bases short and J 4 bases short, with 12 bases between. The CDR3 contains 14 residues. The CDR3 nucleotides are TGTGCCAGCAGCTTCGGCAGGGTAGGCTATGGCTACACCTTC. Residues: CASSFGRVGYGYTF.

This clone turned up a few times. The V and J genes are TRBV12-3 or TRBV12-4 and TRBJ1-6; D unclear. Deletions cut 6 bases from V and 9 bases from J, with 12 bases between. CDR3 length: 13 amino acids. The CDR3 region is CASSTGPGSPLHF. CDR3 bases: TGTGCCAGCAGCACGGGTCCGGGTTCACCCCTCCACTTT.

The V call is TRBV7-8, the J call TRBJ1-2, with 7 bases lining up with TRBD1. CDR3 length: 14 amino acids. CDR1 and CDR2 (germline): SGHVS, FQNEAQ. Germline trimming cut 0 bases from V and 4 bases from J; bases unmatched to any gene: 2. The DNA for the CDR3 is TGTGCCAGCAGCTTAGCGGGGACAGTCTATGGCTACACCTTC. The encoded protein is CASSLAGTVYGYTF.

The gene calls are TRBV19 and TRBJ1-6; no clear D gene. Germline V gives CDR1 LNHDA, CDR2 SQIVND (reference sequence). The V end was cut by 5 bases, the J end by 0 bases, with 8 bases between. The CDR3 covers 15 residues. The CDR3 coding sequence is TGTGCCAGTAGTGCACTAAGCTCCTATAATTCACCCCTCCACTTT. Amino acid sequence: CASSALSSYNSPLHF.

The V and J genes are TRBV19 and TRBJ2-1; D call uncertain. The CDR3 is 14 residues long. The V and J ends lost 3 bases and 0 bases respectively, with 6 bases between them. From germline, CDR1 is LNHDA and CDR2 SQIVND (reference sequence). Here the CDR3 DNA reads TGTGCCAGTAGTATCGCCAGCTCCTACAATGAGCAGTTCTTC. As protein: CASSIASSYNEQFF.

CDR3 sequence reads: CASSQDWAGGGYTF. Here the CDR3 DNA reads TGTGCCAGCAGCCAAGATTGGGCTGGGGGCGGCTACACCTTC. The chain joins TRBV14 to TRBJ1-2; D is perhaps TRBD1 (6 bases). In germline, CDR1 is SGHDN, CDR2 FVKESK. This CDR3 comprises 14 residues. Trimming took 0 bases from V and 8 from J, leaving 13 bases between them.